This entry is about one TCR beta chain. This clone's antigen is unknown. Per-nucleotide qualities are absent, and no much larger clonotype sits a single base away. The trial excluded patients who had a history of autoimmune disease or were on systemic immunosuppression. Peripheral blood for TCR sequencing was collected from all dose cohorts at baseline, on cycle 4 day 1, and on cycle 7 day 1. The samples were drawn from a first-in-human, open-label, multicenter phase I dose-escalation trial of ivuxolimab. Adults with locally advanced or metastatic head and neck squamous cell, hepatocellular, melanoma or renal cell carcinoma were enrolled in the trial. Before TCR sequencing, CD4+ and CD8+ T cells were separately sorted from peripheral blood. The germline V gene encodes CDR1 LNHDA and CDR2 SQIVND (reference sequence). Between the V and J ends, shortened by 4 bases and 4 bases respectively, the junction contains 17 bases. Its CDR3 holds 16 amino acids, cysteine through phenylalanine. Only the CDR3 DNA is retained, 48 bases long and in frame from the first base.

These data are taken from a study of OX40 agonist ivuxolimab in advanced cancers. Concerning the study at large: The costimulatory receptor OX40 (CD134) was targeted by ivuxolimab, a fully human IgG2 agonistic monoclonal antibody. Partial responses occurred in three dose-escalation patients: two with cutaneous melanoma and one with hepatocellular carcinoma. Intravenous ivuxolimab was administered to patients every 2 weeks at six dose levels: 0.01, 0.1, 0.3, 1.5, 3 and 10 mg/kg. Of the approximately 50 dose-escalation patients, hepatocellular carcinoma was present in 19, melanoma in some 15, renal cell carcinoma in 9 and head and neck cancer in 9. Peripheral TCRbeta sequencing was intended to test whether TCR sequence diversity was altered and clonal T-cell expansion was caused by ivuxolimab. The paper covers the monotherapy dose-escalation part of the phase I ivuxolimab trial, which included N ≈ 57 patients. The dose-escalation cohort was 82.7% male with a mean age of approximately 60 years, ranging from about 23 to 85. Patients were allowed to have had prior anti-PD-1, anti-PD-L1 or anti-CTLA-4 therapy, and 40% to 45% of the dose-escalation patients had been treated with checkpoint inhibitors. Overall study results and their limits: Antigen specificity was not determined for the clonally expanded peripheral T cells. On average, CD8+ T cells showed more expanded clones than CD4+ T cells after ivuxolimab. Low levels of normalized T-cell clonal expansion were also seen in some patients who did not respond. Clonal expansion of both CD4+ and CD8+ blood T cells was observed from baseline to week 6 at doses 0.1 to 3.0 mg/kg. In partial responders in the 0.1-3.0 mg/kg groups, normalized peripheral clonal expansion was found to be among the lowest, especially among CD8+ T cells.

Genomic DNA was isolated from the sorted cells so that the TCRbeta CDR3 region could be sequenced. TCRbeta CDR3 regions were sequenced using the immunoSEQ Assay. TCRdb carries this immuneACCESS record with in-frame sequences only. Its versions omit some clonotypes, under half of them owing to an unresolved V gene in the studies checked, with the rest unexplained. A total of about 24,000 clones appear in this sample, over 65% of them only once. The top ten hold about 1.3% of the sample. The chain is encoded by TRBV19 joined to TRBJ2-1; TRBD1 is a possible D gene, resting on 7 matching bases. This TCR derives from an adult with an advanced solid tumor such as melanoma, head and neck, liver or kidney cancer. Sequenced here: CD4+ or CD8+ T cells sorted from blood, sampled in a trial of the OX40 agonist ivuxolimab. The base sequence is TGTGCCAGTAGTACCCGGGCGGGACAGATATACAATGAGCAGTTCTTC. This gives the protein CASSTRAGQIYNEQFF.